Only a few counts were recorded for the clone carrying this T cell receptor (beta chain). The antigen is undetermined. TCRdb keeps only in-frame clones here, not all; method: immunoSEQ multiplex PCR. There are under 15,000 clones in the sample; over 75% occur only once, and approximately 3.8% lies in the top ten. This entry comes from a study of immune evolution from preneoplasia to lung adenocarcinoma. Study-level points and caveats: Top clone share appeared to fall from AAH through AIS, MIA, adenocarcinoma.

This CDR3 region has 14 residues. Germline CDR1 is WSHSY and CDR2 is SAAADI. Losses at the gene ends were 6 bases for V and 1 base for J; bases not matched to a gene: 2. The sequencing sample was made of FFPE tissue from an adenomatous hyperplasia lung lesion. Stated subset: atypical adenomatous hyperplasia (AAH), lung preneoplasia. The source of this sequence is a person aged 50-75 years with lung adenocarcinoma. The gene calls are TRBV10-2 and TRBJ2-2; TRBD2 matches at 7 bases. The CDR3 sequence is CASSRTRNTGELFF. The DNA for the CDR3 is TGCGCCAGCAGCCGGACTAGGAACACCGGGGAGCTGTTTTTT.